Presented here are 20 T cell receptor beta chains from one specimen sequenced in a study of human T cells and chemical hapten exposure. TCRdb recomputed calls from the RACE reads with MiXCR, one row per CDR3 protein. The sample lists around 150,000 distinct CDR3 sequences, roughly 15% occurring once. Time point reported: patch test 1, 2 weeks after DPC sensitization. Treatment reported: therapeutic diphenylcyclopropenone sensitization with weekly scalp DPC. This specimen consisted of whole blood, obtained in connection with sensitization to the hapten diphenylcyclopropenone (DPC). The receptors were gathered from a woman aged 25 to 45 with alopecia areata. Some clones in this sample may be carry-over from other donors' samples.

This clonotype occurred many times. The V gene is TRBV28, the J gene TRBJ1-2; D call uncertain. V lost 6 bases and J 0 bases, leaving 11 bases between the germline ends. Germline lookup yields CDR1 MDHEN and CDR2 SYDVKM. The CDR3 loop spans 14 amino acids. CDR3 nucleotides: TGTGCCAGCAGAGAGTACCTAGCTAACTATGGCTACACCTTC. Protein sequence: CASREYLANYGYTF.

The rearrangement joins TRBV30 to TRBJ1-2; 10 bases match TRBD1. There are 13 residues in the CDR3. Germline CDR1 is GTSNPN and CDR2 is SVGIG (reference sequence). The V segment lost 2 bases and the J segment 8 bases; nucleotides outside the gene matches: 5. The CDR3 sequence is CAWSLRDRGGYTF. CDR3 nucleotides: TGTGCCTGGAGTCTCAGGGACAGGGGAGGCTACACCTTC.

A few counts support this clonotype. This chain links TRBV9 with TRBJ2-1; 8 bases are shared with TRBD2. J gave up 2 bases and V 1 base, and 2 bases lay outside the gene matches. This CDR3 region has 15 residues. Germline V gene lookup returns CDR1 SGDLS and CDR2 YYNGEE. CDR3 bases: TGTGCCAGCAGCGTAATTAGCGGGACCTACAATGAGCAGTTCTTC. As protein: CASSVISGTYNEQFF.

The chain carries TRBV7-9 and TRBJ2-1; D is unclear. The CDR3 is made up of 14 amino acids. V was pared by 5 bases and J by 8 bases, with 16 bases between. Germline V gene lookup returns CDR1 SEHNR and CDR2 FQNEAQ (reference sequence). The CDR3 loop reads CASSLGVNWDEQFF. DNA of the CDR3: TGTGCCAGCAGCCTGGGTGTGAATTGGGATGAGCAGTTCTTC.

This clonotype showed up many times. The gene calls are TRBV7-9 and TRBJ1-2; D is uncertain. Germline lookup yields CDR1 SEHNR and CDR2 FQNEAQ (reference sequence). This CDR3 has 15 residues. Trimming took off 4 bases at V and 8 bases at J, with 20 bases between the two ends. The CDR3 DNA follows: TGTGCCAGCAGCTCTCCTCTCGCCCCGACCTGGGGCTACACCTTC. Translation gives CASSSPLAPTWGYTF. The full variable domain, with the rest looked up from reference TRBV7-9 and TRBJ1-2, is DTGVSQNPRHKITKRGQNVTFRCDPISEHNRLYWYRQTLGQGPEFLTYFQNEAQLEKSRLLSDRFSAERPKGSFSTLEIQRTEQGDSAMYLCASSSPLAPTWGYTFGSGTRLTVV.

The chain joins TRBV6-6 to TRBJ2-7, with D possibly matching TRBD1 (6 bases). With 0 bases removed from V and 4 bases from J, the gap between germline ends came to 13 bases. Germline lookup yields CDR1 MNHNY and CDR2 SVGAGI (reference sequence). The CDR3 runs 15 residues. The CDR3 here is CASSYSQGHSYEQYF. Written as DNA, the CDR3 is TGTGCCAGCAGTTACTCCCAGGGACATTCATACGAGCAGTACTTC.

The rearrangement joins TRBV5-6 to TRBJ1-6; no reliable D call. This CDR3 spans 14 amino acids. Trimming took off 4 bases at V and 12 bases at J, with 17 bases between the two ends. Germline loops: CDR1 SGHDT, CDR2 YYEEEE. CDR3 bases: TGTGCCAGCAGCCGCGAACAGCCTGCAGGACCCCTCCACTTT. Residues: CASSREQPAGPLHF.

This clonotype has only a few counts. The chain has TRBV29-1 and TRBJ2-7, with no clear D. The V end lost 3 bases, the J end lost 1 base, and 10 bases lay between the germline ends. Germline CDR1 and CDR2: SQVTM and ANQGSEA. The CDR3 spans 13 residues. CDR3 nucleotide sequence: TGCAGCGTTGAGGATCGTATTTCCTACGAGCAGTACTTC. Its translation is CSVEDRISYEQYF.

This clonotype was seen a handful of times. The chain combines TRBV20-1 with TRBJ2-1, with 11 positions matching TRBD2. CDR3 length: 16 residues. CDR1 and CDR2 (germline): DFQATT, SNEGSKA (reference sequence). After removal of 1 base from V and 0 bases from J, the junction contained 2 bases not matched to a gene. The CDR3 here is CSARGLAGSSYNEQFF. In nucleotides, the CDR3 is TGCAGTGCTAGAGGACTAGCGGGAAGCTCCTACAATGAGCAGTTCTTC.

This clonotype has just a few counts. The chain employs TRBV6-5 and TRBJ1-6, with D perhaps matching TRBD1 (6 bases). Trimming left V 6 bases short and J 0 bases short, with 15 bases between. Germline V gives CDR1 MNHEY, CDR2 SVGAGI. This CDR3 is built from 17 residues. The CDR3 spells CASSPDSPSSYNSPLHF. CDR3 bases: TGTGCCAGCAGCCCGGACAGTCCTAGCTCCTATAATTCACCCCTCCACTTT.

This clonotype was recorded many times. The CDR3 sequence: CASSRDSSGVFNYGYTF. CDR3 sequence (DNA): TGTGCCAGCAGCCGGGACAGCTCCGGCGTTTTTAACTATGGCTACACCTTC. The chain is built from TRBV27 and TRBJ1-2; 7 bases are a match to TRBD1. The CDR3 sequence is 17 residues long. In germline, CDR1 is MNHEY, CDR2 SMNVEV (reference sequence). V shed 6 bases, J shed 1 base, and the junction held 14 bases outside the gene matches.

The chain links TRBV28 to TRBJ2-1, with TRBD2 matching over 7 bases. This CDR3 spans 14 amino acids. Germline CDR1 is MDHEN and CDR2 is SYDVKM. The V gene end was trimmed by 5 bases and the J gene end by 7 bases; junction bases not matched to a gene: 8. In nucleotides, the CDR3 is TGTGCCAGCAGTACCTCCGAGGGAGGGAATGAGCAGTTCTTC. The encoded protein is CASSTSEGGNEQFF.

The chain uses TRBV9 and TRBJ1-3, with 7 nucleotides matching TRBD1. The V segment lost 1 base and the J segment 12 bases; nucleotides outside the gene matches: 16. Germline CDR1 is SGDLS and CDR2 is YYNGEE. This CDR3 has 16 amino acids. The CDR3 sequence: CASSVNPGQAIGGIYF. The CDR3 coding sequence is TGTGCCAGCAGCGTAAACCCCGGACAGGCAATCGGGGGCATATATTTT. Full variable domain (outside the CDR3, taken from reference TRBV9 and TRBJ1-3): DSGVTQTPKHLITATGQRVTLRCSPRSGDLSVYWYQQSLDQGLQFLIQYYNGEERAKGNILERFSAQQFPDLHSELNLSSLELGDSALYFCASSVNPGQAIGGIYFGEGSWLTVV.

The rearrangement joins TRBV28 to TRBJ1-1; D is unresolved. The CDR3 length is 16 residues. Trimming cost V 2 bases and J 1 base, with 14 bases left between them. Germline CDR1 and CDR2: MDHEN and SYDVKM. In DNA form, the CDR3 reads TGTGCCAGCAGTTTAGGATTTTATTCTCAGAACACTGAAGCTTTCTTT. This translates into CASSLGFYSQNTEAFF.

There are a few counts of this clonotype. J is TRBJ2-1 and V is TRBV19; 8 bases line up with TRBD2. CDR1 and CDR2 (germline): LNHDA, SQIVND (reference sequence). CDR3 length: 15 amino acids. Losses at the gene ends were 3 bases for V and 3 bases for J; bases not matched to a gene: 4. The chain's CDR3 is CASSMLRGDYNEQFF. The CDR3 bases are TGTGCCAGTAGTATGTTGCGGGGGGACTACAATGAGCAGTTCTTC.

The sample holds a few counts of this clonotype. V is TRBV27 and J is TRBJ1-3; no firm D call. CDR3 length: 14 residues. V gave up 6 bases and J gave up 0 bases, with 9 bases separating them. The V gene's germline CDR1 is MNHEY and CDR2 SMNVEV (reference sequence). Here the CDR3 DNA reads TGTGCCAGCAGAGGCGTTAACTCTGGAAACACCATATATTTT. Protein sequence: CASRGVNSGNTIYF.

This clonotype has at least ten counts. The V gene is TRBV29-1, the J gene TRBJ2-7; D is unresolved. Trimming pared 4 bases from V and 0 bases from J, leaving 10 bases between. The germline CDR1 and CDR2 sequences are SQVTM and ANQGSEA. The CDR3 runs 13 residues. This CDR3 is CSVGAVSSYEQYF. The CDR3 nucleotides read TGCAGCGTTGGGGCGGTAAGCTCCTACGAGCAGTACTTC.

The chain carries TRBV18 and TRBJ1-1; 11 bases fit TRBD1. The CDR3 covers 13 residues. The V gene's germline CDR1 is KGHSH and CDR2 LQKENI. Losses at the gene ends were 8 bases for V and 5 bases for J; bases not matched to a gene: 4. CDR3 protein: CASGQGAETEAFF. Here the CDR3 DNA reads TGTGCCAGCGGACAGGGGGCTGAGACTGAAGCTTTCTTT.

The chain recombines TRBV27 with TRBJ2-2, with 7 bases aligning to TRBD1. V lost 4 bases and J lost 5; bases outside the gene matches: 13. Germline V lookup: CDR1 MNHEY, CDR2 SMNVEV (reference sequence). This CDR3 region has 17 residues. CDR3: CASSSPSRGGGTGELFF. CDR3 in DNA: TGTGCCAGCAGTTCTCCCTCTAGAGGGGGCGGTACCGGGGAGCTGTTTTTT.

This clonotype was recorded many times. The chain joins TRBV5-8 to TRBJ2-7; a possible D gene is TRBD2 (5 bases). Germline V CDR1 and CDR2: SGHTS, YDEGEE. V was shortened by 4 bases and J by 2 bases, with 13 bases between the two germline ends. The CDR3 covers 14 residues. CDR3 sequence (DNA): TGTGCCAGCAGCCAACCGGGGATAACCTACGAGCAGTACTTC. This gives the protein CASSQPGITYEQYF.